Shown below are 24 T cell receptor beta chains from a single sample sequenced in a study of blood T cell repertoires in COVID-19. TCRdb's table, derived via immunoSEQ multiplex PCR, lists solely in-frame clones and lacks some. This sample has approximately 76,000 clones, with more than 70% found just once. Sequences were obtained from peripheral blood. These receptors originate from an elderly man with active or convalescent COVID-19.

CDR3 nucleotide sequence: TGCAGCGTTAAATCTAGCGGGACCTACAATGAGCAGTTCTTC. It translates to CSVKSSGTYNEQFF. The chain employs TRBV29-1 and TRBJ2-1; 9 nucleotides line up with TRBD2. The junction had 4 bases not matched to a gene; V was cut back by 5 bases and J by 2 bases. Per germline, CDR1 SQVTM and CDR2 ANQGSEA. This CDR3 is built from 14 residues.

V gene TRBV7-9 combines with J gene TRBJ1-1; no clear D. V shed 7 bases and J shed 6 bases, with 9 bases lying between them. The germline V gene encodes CDR1 SEHNR and CDR2 FQNEAQ (reference sequence). CDR3 length equals 11 residues. The CDR3 bases are TGTGCCAGCACCTCCGCGGCTGAAGCTTTCTTT. Protein sequence: CASTSAAEAFF.

There are a few counts of this clone. The CDR3 DNA sequence: TGTGCCAGCAGTGAACGGGACAGGGGTTTGCCCCAGCATTTT. This translates into CASSERDRGLPQHF. The chain has TRBV2 and TRBJ1-5; TRBD1 agrees at 10 bases. The V gene's germline CDR1 is SNHLY and CDR2 FYNNEI. The junction had 4 bases not matched to a gene; V was cut back by 2 bases and J by 9 bases. The CDR3 has 14 residues.

The chain carries TRBV5-1 and TRBJ2-1; 9 bases align to TRBD2. J lost 0 bases, V lost 2 bases, and 3 bases had no gene match. CDR3 length: 16 residues. Germline V gene sequence: CDR1 SGHRS, CDR2 YFSETQ. DNA of the CDR3: TGCGCCAGCAGCTTAGGCGGGGGGGCCTCCTACAATGAGCAGTTCTTC. It is translated as CASSLGGGASYNEQFF.

The genes are TRBV7-9 and TRBJ1-4; possibly TRBD1 for D (6 bases). Germline CDR1 SEHNR, CDR2 FQNEAQ (reference sequence). Trimming pared 2 bases from V and 7 bases from J, leaving 11 bases between. The length of the CDR3 is 14 residues. The CDR3 sequence: CASSLQGLAEKLFF. DNA for the CDR3: TGTGCCAGCAGCTTACAGGGGTTGGCTGAAAAACTGTTTTTT.

CDR3 sequence reads: CSASPWGALGPQHF. CDR3 DNA sequence: TGCAGTGCTAGTCCCTGGGGAGCCTTGGGGCCCCAGCATTTT. This chain connects TRBV20-1 to TRBJ1-5; D call uncertain. Trimming removed 3 bases at V and 9 bases at J, with 18 bases between. Germline values: CDR1 DFQATT, CDR2 SNEGSKA (reference sequence). The CDR3 extends over 14 amino acids.

V usage is TRBV28 and J usage is TRBJ2-7; 10 bases line up with TRBD2. V was pared by 7 bases and J by 4 bases, with 10 bases of the junction left unmatched. The CDR3 extends over 15 amino acids. Looked up from germline, CDR1 is MDHEN and CDR2 is SYDVKM. Here the CDR3 DNA reads TGTGCCAGCATCCCCCCCGCTAGCGGGAGTTACGAGCAGTACTTC. It specifies CASIPPASGSYEQYF.

The V call is TRBV6-5, the J call TRBJ1-5; 7 bases map to TRBD1. CDR1 is MNHEY, CDR2 SVGAGI, per germline. The V gene end was trimmed by 5 bases and the J gene end by 5 bases; junction bases not matched to a gene: 9. The CDR3 loop spans 15 amino acids. This CDR3 reads CASSIGRQGDQPQHF. Written as DNA, the CDR3 is TGTGCCAGCAGTATAGGGCGACAGGGTGATCAGCCCCAGCATTTT.

The V and J genes are TRBV19 and TRBJ2-3; TRBD2 might be the D (5 bases). Germline V gives CDR1 LNHDA, CDR2 SQIVND (reference sequence). V was clipped by 4 bases and J by 4 bases, with 15 bases between them. This CDR3 has 15 amino acids. The CDR3 protein is CASSTTLVRADTQYF. The CDR3 DNA is TGTGCCAGTAGTACTACACTAGTCCGCGCAGATACGCAGTATTTT.

This chain uses TRBV4-2 with TRBJ2-7, with 7 nucleotides matching TRBD2. With 4 bases clipped from V and 6 bases from J, the junction kept 9 bases outside the gene matches. CDR1 and CDR2 (germline): LGHNA, YNFKEQ. CDR3 length equals 14 residues. CDR3 sequence reads: CASSLQHTGGEQYF. Written as DNA, the CDR3 is TGTGCCAGCAGCCTCCAACACACGGGGGGCGAGCAGTACTTC.

This chain links TRBV6-4 with TRBJ2-3, with 8 bases identical to TRBD2. The CDR3 extends over 18 amino acids. V was clipped by 3 bases and J by 2 bases; unmatched bases: 13. Germline CDR1 MRHNA, CDR2 SNTAGT. CDR3 DNA: TGTGCCAGCAGTGAATATTCCCCTAGCGGGCGACCCACAGATACGCAGTATTTT. It is translated as CASSEYSPSGRPTDTQYF.

V gene TRBV5-4 combines with J gene TRBJ2-3; TRBD2 matches at 12 bases. The V segment lost 2 bases and the J segment 2 bases; nucleotides outside the gene matches: 3. Germline values: CDR1 SGHNT, CDR2 YYREEE (reference sequence). There are 16 residues in the CDR3. As DNA, the CDR3 is TGTGCCAGCAGCTTCCGGACTAGCGGGGCCACAGATACGCAGTATTTT. Translated: CASSFRTSGATDTQYF.

The V gene is TRBV27, the J gene TRBJ2-1; 13 nucleotides align to TRBD2. The CDR3 covers 15 residues. In germline, CDR1 is MNHEY, CDR2 SMNVEV (reference sequence). Unmatched junction bases numbered 4, after V lost 6 bases and J lost 5 bases. CDR3 DNA sequence: TGTGCCAGCAGCCCCGGGACTAGCGGGAACAATGAGCAGTTCTTC. Protein: CASSPGTSGNNEQFF.

The chain joins TRBV29-1 to TRBJ1-2; D is possibly TRBD1 (5 bases). CDR1 is SQVTM and CDR2 is ANQGSEA in the germline V gene. The CDR3 contains 12 residues. V dropped 2 bases and J dropped 8 bases, with 12 bases sitting between them. The CDR3 here is CSVERRAQGYTF. The CDR3 DNA sequence: TGCAGCGTTGAACGCAGGGCCCAGGGCTACACCTTC.

The chain links TRBV4-1 to TRBJ2-5; TRBD2 matches at 10 bases. The germline V gene has CDR1 MGHRA and CDR2 YSYEKL. V shed 2 bases and J 3 bases; nucleotides not matched to a gene: 9. This CDR3 has 17 residues. The CDR3 here is CASSQRTRTSGEETQYF. In nucleotides, the CDR3 is TGCGCCAGCAGCCAAAGGACCCGGACTAGCGGTGAAGAGACCCAGTACTTC.

The CDR3 DNA reads as TGCAGCGTTGGAGGGTCTAATGAAAAACTGTTTTTT. This encodes CSVGGSNEKLFF. The V and J genes are TRBV29-1 and TRBJ1-4, with D uncertain. The germline V gene encodes CDR1 SQVTM and CDR2 ANQGSEA. V lost 4 bases and J lost 3, with 6 bases in between. The CDR3 contains 12 residues.

This rearrangement joins TRBV5-1 to TRBJ1-1; D call uncertain. V was trimmed by 4 bases and J by 3 bases, leaving 16 bases between them. This CDR3 comprises 15 residues. Germline V gene sequence: CDR1 SGHRS, CDR2 YFSETQ. CDR3 amino acids: CASSESGNTYTEAFF. CDR3 bases: TGCGCCAGCAGCGAATCGGGGAATACCTACACTGAAGCTTTCTTT.

The chain links TRBV2 to TRBJ2-2; the match to TRBD1 covers 7 bases. V was pared by 5 bases and J by 2 bases, with 2 bases of the junction left unmatched. Germline V lookup: CDR1 SNHLY, CDR2 FYNNEI. CDR3 length: 14 residues. CDR3 region: CASSRGPNTGELFF. The CDR3 DNA sequence: TGTGCCAGCAGTAGGGGGCCAAACACCGGGGAGCTGTTTTTT.

The rearrangement joins TRBV5-4 to TRBJ2-7; TRBD2 matches 9 bases. The V segment lost 2 bases and the J segment 5 bases; nucleotides outside the gene matches: 8. The CDR3 length is 15 residues. The germline V gene encodes CDR1 SGHNT and CDR2 YYREEE (reference sequence). CDR3 in amino acids: CASSFYGTSTHEQYF. For the CDR3, the DNA is TGTGCCAGCAGCTTCTACGGGACTAGCACGCACGAGCAGTACTTC.

This clone showed up just once. This chain links TRBV6-4 with TRBJ1-1; D perhaps matches TRBD1 (6 bases). The V and J ends lost 6 bases and 3 bases respectively, with 14 bases between them. Germline assignment: CDR1 MRHNA and CDR2 SNTAGT. The CDR3 length is 14 residues. The CDR3 DNA follows: TGTGCCAGCAGACCCCAGGGGCGCGACACTGAAGCTTTCTTT. It translates to CASRPQGRDTEAFF.

CDR3 bases: TGTGCCAGCAGCCCGGGACTAGCGGGGGGGCGTGAGCAGTTCTTC. Translated: CASSPGLAGGREQFF. The chain carries TRBV7-2 and TRBJ2-1; 16 bases map to TRBD2. Trimming cost V 5 bases and J 9 bases; bases outside gene matches: 4. The CDR3 spans 15 residues. Germline CDR1 reads SGHTA; CDR2 reads FQGNSA. Variable domain in full (rest from reference TRBV7-2 and TRBJ2-1): GAGVSQSPSNKVTEKGKDVELRCDPISGHTALYWYRQSLGQGLEFLIYFQGNSAPDKSGLPSDRFSAERTGGSVSTLTIQRTQQEDSAVYLCASSPGLAGGREQFFGPGTRLTVL.

CDR3 coding DNA: TGTGCCAGCAGCCCCCCGGTCGGGAGGGCGGGGGATACGCAGTATTTT. Translating gives CASSPPVGRAGDTQYF. V is TRBV14 and J is TRBJ2-3; TRBD2 matches at 8 bases. V dropped 4 bases and J dropped 6; count of bases not matched to a gene: 12. Per germline, CDR1 SGHDN and CDR2 FVKESK. The CDR3 is 16 residues long.

The rearrangement links TRBV9 to TRBJ2-1, with 9 bases aligning to TRBD2. Germline-derived CDR1 and CDR2 are SGDLS and YYNGEE. There are 19 residues in the CDR3. V dropped 3 bases and J dropped 9; count of bases not matched to a gene: 22. CDR3 residues: CASSADSTGPFSGRGEQFF. The CDR3, as DNA: TGTGCCAGCAGCGCGGACTCGACAGGACCTTTTAGCGGGAGAGGTGAGCAGTTCTTC.

This sequence joins TRBV27 and TRBJ2-1, with 8 bases aligning to TRBD1. CDR1 and CDR2 (germline): MNHEY, SMNVEV (reference sequence). V shed 7 bases, J shed 2 bases, and the junction held 13 bases outside the gene matches. This CDR3 is 17 amino acids long. Here the CDR3 reads CASNYDGAGGPYNEQFF. Written as DNA, the CDR3 is TGTGCCAGCAACTATGACGGGGCAGGGGGCCCCTACAATGAGCAGTTCTTC.